These T cell receptor beta chains were read from a single sample in a study of blood T cell repertoires in COVID-19. Sequencing was performed with immunoSEQ multiplex PCR; in TCRdb, only in-frame clones are kept and a portion is missing. The sample shows about 330,000 clones, more than 80% of them seen only once. Sequenced input: peripheral blood. These TCRs come from a young man who had recovered from COVID-19. CDR3s include the opening cysteine and the closing phenylalanine or tryptophan. D genes are given only for firm matches. Clone size is stated in some rows and not others, as once, few, many or a class when expanded.

V gene	J gene	clone size	D gene	CDR3 protein	CDR3 DNA
TRBV5-1	TRBJ2-7	.	TRBD2	CASSISGGGYEQYF	TGCGCCAGCAGCATCTCGGGAGGGGGCTACGAGCAGTACTTC
TRBV5-1	TRBJ2-1	.	TRBD2	CASSGTSGYNEQFF	TGCGCCAGCAGCGGGACTAGCGGTTACAATGAGCAGTTCTTC
TRBV6-2/TRBV6-3	TRBJ1-1	.	.	CASSGQMNTEAFF	TGTGCCAGCAGTGGACAGATGAACACTGAAGCTTTCTTT
TRBV7-9	TRBJ1-5	once	.	CASSLPGENQPQHF	TGTGCCAGCAGCTTACCCGGGGAAAATCAGCCCCAGCATTTT
TRBV19	TRBJ2-1	.	TRBD1	CASNRGPYNEQFF	TGTGCCAGTAACAGGGGACCATACAATGAGCAGTTCTTC
TRBV5-4	TRBJ1-2	.	.	CASSTLWANYGYTF	TGTGCCAGCAGCACTCTCTGGGCGAACTATGGCTACACCTTC
TRBV10-3	TRBJ2-1	.	TRBD2	CAISEPKGLAGGNEQFF	TGTGCCATCAGTGAGCCAAAGGGACTAGCGGGAGGGAATGAGCAGTTCTTC
TRBV6-5	TRBJ2-7	.	.	CASGRQGSYEQYF	TGTGCCAGCGGCCGGCAGGGATCCTACGAGCAGTACTTC
TRBV5-1	TRBJ2-3	.	.	CASSLSSETGTQYF	TGCGCCAGCAGCTTAAGTAGCGAGACAGGTACGCAGTATTTT
TRBV7-3	TRBJ2-1	.	TRBD2	CASSSSGRGSYNEQFF	TGTGCCAGCAGCTCTAGCGGGAGGGGTTCCTACAATGAGCAGTTCTTC